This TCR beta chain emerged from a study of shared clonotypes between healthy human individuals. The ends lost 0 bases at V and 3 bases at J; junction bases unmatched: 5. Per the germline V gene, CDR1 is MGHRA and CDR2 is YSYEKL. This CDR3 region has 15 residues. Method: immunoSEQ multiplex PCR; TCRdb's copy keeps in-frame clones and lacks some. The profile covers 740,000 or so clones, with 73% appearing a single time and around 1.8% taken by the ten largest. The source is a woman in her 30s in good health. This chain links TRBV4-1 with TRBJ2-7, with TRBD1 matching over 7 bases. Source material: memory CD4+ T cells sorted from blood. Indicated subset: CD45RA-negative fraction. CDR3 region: CASSQEGTAIYEQYF. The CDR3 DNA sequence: TGCGCCAGCAGCCAAGAAGGGACAGCTATCTACGAGCAGTACTTC.